This is a list of T cell receptor beta chains from one sample in a study of CD8 T cells in ankylosing spondylitis. TCRdb recomputed calls from the 5' RACE reads with MiXCR, one row per CDR3 protein. The table shows about 220,000 distinct CDR3 sequences, with 20% to 30% occurring only once. The sample comprised blood, either unsorted or a sorted T cell fraction (not recorded which). Source of these receptors: a male donor with ankylosing spondylitis or in good health (not recorded which). Each CDR3 is given with its conserved first and last residue. A D gene is named only where the DNA matches it firmly. Where a row states a size, it is once, few, many or the class of an expanded clone; other rows omit it.

clone size | J gene | V gene | D gene | CDR3 DNA | CDR3 protein
NA | TRBJ2-1 | TRBV20-1 | NA | TGCAGTGCTATCGACACCCCCTCCTACAATGAGCAGTTCTTC | CSAIDTPSYNEQFF
few | TRBJ2-1 | TRBV12-3/TRBV12-4 | TRBD2 | TGTGCCAGCAAAACGGGACTAGCGGACTACAATGAGCAGTTCTTC | CASKTGLADYNEQFF
many | TRBJ1-1 | TRBV11-2 | NA | TGTGCCAGCAGCTTAAGTCGGGGCTGGGGTGAAGCTTTCTTT | CASSLSRGWGEAFF
NA | TRBJ2-5 | TRBV4-1 | TRBD1 | TGCGCCAGCAGCCACGACAGGGTCCAAGAGACCCAGTACTTC | CASSHDRVQETQYF
many | TRBJ2-1 | TRBV7-2 | NA | TGTGCCAGCAGCTTAAGGAGTGCAGGGGGGCACAATGAGCAGTTCTTC | CASSLRSAGGHNEQFF
many | TRBJ2-7 | TRBV7-8 | TRBD2 | TGTGCCAGCAGCATGGGGACTAGCGGGAGGTACTACGAGCAGTACTTC | CASSMGTSGRYYEQYF
many | TRBJ2-2 | TRBV20-1 | TRBD2 | TGCAGTGCTAGAGCCGTGACTAGCGGGAGCACCGGGGAGCTGTTTTTT | CSARAVTSGSTGELFF
once | TRBJ2-3 | TRBV28 | NA | TGTGCCAGCAGAACACGGACCGATAGCACAGATACGCAGTATTTT | CASRTRTDSTDTQYF
many | TRBJ1-6 | TRBV7-2 | TRBD1 | TGTGCCAGCACCCGGACAGGGAAAAGGTCACCCCTCCACTTT | CASTRTGKRSPLHF
few | TRBJ2-1 | TRBV29-1 | TRBD2 | TGCAGCGGGACTAGCGGTTACAATGAGCAGTTCTTC | CSGTSGYNEQFF
few | TRBJ1-5 | TRBV4-2 | NA | TGTGCCAGCAGCCAAGGACAGGATCAGCCCCAGCATTTT | CASSQGQDQPQHF
NA | TRBJ2-1 | TRBV9 | NA | TGTGCCAGCAGCAGACTTGGATACAATGAGCAGTTCTTC | CASSRLGYNEQFF
NA | TRBJ2-3 | TRBV6-1 | NA | TGTGCCAGCGGGCTGGGTCCTAGCACAGATACGCAGTATTTT | CASGLGPSTDTQYF
many | TRBJ2-1 | TRBV2 | NA | TGTGCCAGCATTCGCGGGGGCGCCTACAATGAGCAGTTCTTC | CASIRGGAYNEQFF
many | TRBJ2-1 | TRBV6-2/TRBV6-3 | NA | TGTGCCAGCACGACGGGTTACAATGAGCAGTTCTTC | CASTTGYNEQFF
many | TRBJ2-5 | TRBV6-5 | NA | TGTGCCAGCAGTTACGGGTTGGTACAAGAGACCCAGTACTTC | CASSYGLVQETQYF
many | TRBJ1-3 | TRBV12-3/TRBV12-4 | NA | TGTGCCAGCAGGCAAACTGGACAGAGGAAGAACACCATATATTTT | CASRQTGQRKNTIYF
few | TRBJ2-7 | TRBV7-2 | TRBD1 | TGTGCCAGCAGCTTTCGACAGGGGCAATACGAGCAGTACTTC | CASSFRQGQYEQYF
many | TRBJ1-2 | TRBV10-3 | NA | TGTGCCGCTGCTGATGGCAGGGCGAACTATGGCTACACCTTC | CAAADGRANYGYTF
NA | TRBJ2-5 | TRBV7-9 | NA | TGTGCCAGCAGGCGACAGGAGAAAGAGACCCAGTACTTC | CASRRQEKETQYF
NA | TRBJ2-7 | TRBV20-1 | TRBD1 | TGCAGTGCTAGACGGGGACAGGGAGGATACGAGCAGTACTTC | CSARRGQGGYEQYF
many | TRBJ2-2 | TRBV12-3/TRBV12-4 | NA | TGTGCCAGCAGCAAAGACGGCGGGGAGCTGTTTTTT | CASSKDGGELFF
many | TRBJ2-1 | TRBV6-2/TRBV6-3 | TRBD2 | TGTGCCAGCAGGCCGGGACTAGCTGGTAACAATGAGCAGTTCTTC | CASRPGLAGNNEQFF
many | TRBJ2-2 | TRBV5-1 | NA | TGCGCCAGCAGTAGGAGAGTGAACACCGGGGAGCTGTTTTTT | CASSRRVNTGELFF
NA | TRBJ2-1 | TRBV6-5 | NA | TGTGCCAGCAGTTACCGCCACCGGGACACGGCCAATGAGCAGTTCTTC | CASSYRHRDTANEQFF
NA | TRBJ2-6 | TRBV29-1 | TRBD1 | TGCAGCGTACCCGGGACAGGGGACTCTGGGGCCAACGTCCTGACTTTC | CSVPGTGDSGANVLTF
NA | TRBJ1-1 | TRBV5-1 | NA | TGCGCCAGCAGGTTGCAGGGTGGTATGAACACTGAAGCTTTCTTT | CASRLQGGMNTEAFF
few | TRBJ1-6 | TRBV3-1 | NA | TGTGCCAGCAGCCAAGTGGAAGGAAATTCACCCCTCCACTTT | CASSQVEGNSPLHF